This record looks at one T cell receptor (beta chain) sequence and its context. Its antigen remains unknown. Other DNA sequences within the sample encode an identical CDR3. This sample is drawn from a study of cytomegalovirus exposure and HLA in healthy donors. V lost 8 bases and J lost 0; bases outside the gene matches: 3. There are 13 residues in the CDR3. Germline CDR1 is SNHLY and CDR2 is FYNNEI. Findings of the study overall: Roughly uniform sequencing depth across donors was assumed, possibly incorrectly.

Primers included in the PCR were 60 Vbeta and 13 Jbeta primers. Libraries were prepared by immunoSEQ multiplex PCR; TCRdb keeps only in-frame clonotypes and omits some of them. Of 95,000 to 130,000 clones listed, 8% to 10% are singletons. The rearrangement links TRBV2 to TRBJ1-1, with TRBD1 matching 7 bases. The source of this sequence is a man aged 25-45 years in good health and CMV-seronegative. Sample: PBMCs. The CDR3 sequence: CASRDRLNTEAFF. CDR3 in DNA: TGTGCCAGCCGGGACAGATTGAACACTGAAGCTTTCTTT.